A selection of T cell receptor beta chains follows, all from one sample in a study of response to subunit inactivated influenza vaccine. TCRdb re-called the RT-PCR reads through MiXCR, storing one row per CDR3 protein. Of approximately 700,000 distinct CDR3 sequences in the sample, around 13% are singletons; the top ten hold 6.5% to 8.5%. The starting material was PBMCs from blood, obtained 14 days before vaccination. Receptors originate from a man aged 45-65 years who received an inactivated influenza vaccine. Both conserved end residues are part of each CDR3. D genes are given only for firm matches. Clone size appears in some rows only: once, few, many, or a class for an expanded clone.

d_gene: TRBD2
j_gene: TRBJ2-1
abundance: few
v_gene: TRBV11-2
CDR3aa: CASRLAGGLDEQFF
CDR3nt: TGTGCCAGCAGGCTCGCGGGGGGGCTGGATGAGCAGTTCTTC

d_gene: NA
j_gene: TRBJ2-1
abundance: NA
v_gene: TRBV4-2
CDR3aa: CASSQDSSILYNEQFF
CDR3nt: TGTGCCAGCAGCCAAGATTCAAGCATCCTCTACAATGAGCAGTTCTTC

d_gene: NA
j_gene: TRBJ1-5
abundance: few
v_gene: TRBV7-2
CDR3aa: CASSFHPLRGGNQPQHF
CDR3nt: TGTGCCAGCAGCTTTCACCCCTTAAGGGGTGGTAATCAGCCCCAGCATTTT

d_gene: NA
j_gene: TRBJ1-1
abundance: few
v_gene: TRBV25-1
CDR3aa: CASSVGFAEAFF
CDR3nt: TGTGCCAGCAGTGTTGGGTTCGCTGAAGCTTTCTTT

d_gene: NA
j_gene: TRBJ2-2
abundance: many
v_gene: TRBV29-1
CDR3aa: CSVVYGGELFF
CDR3nt: TGCAGCGTTGTATATGGGGGGGAGCTGTTTTTT

d_gene: NA
j_gene: TRBJ2-1
abundance: few
v_gene: TRBV5-6
CDR3aa: CASSSRGHGPYNEQFF
CDR3nt: TGTGCCAGCAGCTCCCGGGGCCACGGACCCTACAATGAGCAGTTCTTC

d_gene: NA
j_gene: TRBJ1-2
abundance: NA
v_gene: TRBV20-1
CDR3aa: CSARDQVPNYGYTF
CDR3nt: TGCAGTGCTAGAGATCAGGTTCCTAACTATGGCTACACCTTC

d_gene: NA
j_gene: TRBJ2-5
abundance: many
v_gene: TRBV5-8
CDR3aa: CASSFGLGGGTQYF
CDR3nt: TGTGCCAGCAGCTTTGGGCTAGGCGGAGGGACCCAGTACTTC

d_gene: TRBD2
j_gene: TRBJ2-7
abundance: few
v_gene: TRBV7-6
CDR3aa: CASSLSSGASYEQYF
CDR3nt: TGTGCCAGCAGCTTGTCGAGCGGGGCTTCCTACGAGCAGTACTTC

d_gene: TRBD2
j_gene: TRBJ2-1
abundance: NA
v_gene: TRBV20-1
CDR3aa: CSARGGASGTYNEQFF
CDR3nt: TGCAGTGCTAGAGGAGGGGCTAGCGGAACCTACAATGAGCAGTTCTTC

d_gene: NA
j_gene: TRBJ1-2
abundance: many
v_gene: TRBV20-1
CDR3aa: CSASGSKEF
CDR3nt: TGCAGTGCTAGTGGCAGTAAGGAGTTC

d_gene: NA
j_gene: TRBJ2-3
abundance: NA
v_gene: TRBV3-1
CDR3aa: CASRKGGDPDTQYF
CDR3nt: TGTGCCAGCAGGAAGGGGGGGGACCCGGATACGCAGTATTTT

d_gene: NA
j_gene: TRBJ2-7
abundance: NA
v_gene: TRBV18
CDR3aa: CASSPGNGISYEQYF
CDR3nt: TGTGCCAGCTCACCAGGTAACGGTATCTCCTACGAGCAGTACTTC

d_gene: NA
j_gene: TRBJ1-1
abundance: NA
v_gene: TRBV4-2
CDR3aa: CASSQELNTEAFF
CDR3nt: TGTGCCAGCAGCCAAGAATTGAACACTGAAGCTTTCTTT

d_gene: NA
j_gene: TRBJ2-7
abundance: few
v_gene: TRBV12-3/TRBV12-4
CDR3aa: CASSSESLYEQYF
CDR3nt: TGTGCCAGCAGCTCCGAATCCCTATACGAGCAGTACTTC

d_gene: TRBD1
j_gene: TRBJ2-2
abundance: many
v_gene: TRBV27
CDR3aa: CASSFRTGVKMTGELFF
CDR3nt: TGTGCCAGCAGTTTCAGGACAGGGGTTAAGATGACCGGGGAGCTGTTTTTT

d_gene: NA
j_gene: TRBJ2-5
abundance: few
v_gene: TRBV5-1
CDR3aa: CASSKGTESRETQYF
CDR3nt: TGCGCCAGCAGCAAAGGGACTGAGAGTAGGGAGACCCAGTACTTC

d_gene: TRBD2
j_gene: TRBJ2-3
abundance: many
v_gene: TRBV4-3
CDR3aa: CASSLGLAGGPSTDTQYF
CDR3nt: TGCGCCAGCAGCCTGGGACTAGCGGGGGGCCCTAGCACAGATACGCAGTATTTT